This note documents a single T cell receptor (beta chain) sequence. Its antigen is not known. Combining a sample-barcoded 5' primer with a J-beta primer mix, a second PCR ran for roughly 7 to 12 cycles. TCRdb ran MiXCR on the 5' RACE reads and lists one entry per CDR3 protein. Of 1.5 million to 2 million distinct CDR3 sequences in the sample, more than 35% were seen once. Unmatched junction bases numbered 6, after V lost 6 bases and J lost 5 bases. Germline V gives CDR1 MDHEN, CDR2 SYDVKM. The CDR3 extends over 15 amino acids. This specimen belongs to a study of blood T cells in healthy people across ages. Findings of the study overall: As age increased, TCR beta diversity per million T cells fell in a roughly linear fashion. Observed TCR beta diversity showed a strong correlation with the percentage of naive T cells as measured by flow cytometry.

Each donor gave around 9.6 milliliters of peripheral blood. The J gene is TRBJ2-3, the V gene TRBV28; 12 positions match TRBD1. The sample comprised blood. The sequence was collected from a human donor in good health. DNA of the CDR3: TGTGCCAGCAGCGTCGGGACAGGGGGCTTAGATACGCAGTATTTT. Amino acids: CASSVGTGGLDTQYF. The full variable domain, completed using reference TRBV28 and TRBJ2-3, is DVKVTQSSRYLVKRTGEKVFLECVQDMDHENMFWYRQDPGLGLRLIYFSYDVKMKEKGDIPEGYSVSREKKERFSLILESASTNQTSMYLCASSVGTGGLDTQYFGPGTRLTVL.